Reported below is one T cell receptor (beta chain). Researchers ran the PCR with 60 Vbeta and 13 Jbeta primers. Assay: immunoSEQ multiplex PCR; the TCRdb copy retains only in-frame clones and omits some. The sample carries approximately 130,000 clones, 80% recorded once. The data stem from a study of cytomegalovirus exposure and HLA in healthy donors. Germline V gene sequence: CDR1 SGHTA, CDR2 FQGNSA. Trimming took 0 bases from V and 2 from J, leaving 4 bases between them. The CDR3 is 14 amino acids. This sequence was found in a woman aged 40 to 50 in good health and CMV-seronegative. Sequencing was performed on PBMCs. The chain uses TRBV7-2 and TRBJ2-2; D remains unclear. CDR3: CASSLAANTGELFF. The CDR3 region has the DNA TGTGCCAGCAGCTTAGCGGCAAACACCGGGGAGCTGTTTTTT.